This entry features one T cell receptor beta chain sequence. In the original workflow: Amplification of reference gene primers provided the estimated nucleated cell counts. Using immunoSEQ multiplex PCR, the repertoire was profiled, and TCRdb retains in-frame clones only, with some absent. V and J calls and clone size are given by that table; D and trimming were obtained from the DNA. This table holds 15,000 to 20,000 clones, roughly four fifths found once. The data stem from a study of blood T cell repertoires in COVID-19. Study as a whole: The United States, Italy and Spain provided the acute and convalescent COVID-19 samples. Nucleic acid was either cDNA or gDNA, and it came from T cells, B-cell-depleted T cells, or PBMCs.

Germline V gives CDR1 SNHLY, CDR2 FYNNEI. The CDR3 sequence is 14 residues long. V lost 1 base, J lost 4 bases, and 10 bases lay in between. The specimen sequenced was peripheral blood. The chain links TRBV2 to TRBJ1-2; D may be TRBD1 (5 bases). This receptor was taken from a woman in her 70s with active COVID-19. DNA for the CDR3: TGTGCCAGCAGTGAAGAAGCGGGGACCTATGGCTACACCTTC. Translating gives CASSEEAGTYGYTF.